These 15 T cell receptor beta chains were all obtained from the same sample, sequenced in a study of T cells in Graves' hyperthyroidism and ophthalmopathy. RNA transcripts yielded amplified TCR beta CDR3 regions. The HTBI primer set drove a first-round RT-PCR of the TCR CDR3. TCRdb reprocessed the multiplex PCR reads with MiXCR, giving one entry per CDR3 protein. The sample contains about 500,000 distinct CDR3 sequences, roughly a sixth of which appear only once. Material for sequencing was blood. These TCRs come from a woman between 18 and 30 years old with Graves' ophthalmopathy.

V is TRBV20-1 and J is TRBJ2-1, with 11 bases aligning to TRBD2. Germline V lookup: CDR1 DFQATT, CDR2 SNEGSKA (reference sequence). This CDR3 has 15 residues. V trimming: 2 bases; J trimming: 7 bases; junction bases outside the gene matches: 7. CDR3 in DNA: TGCAGTGCTAGATCGACTAGCGGGACACAGAATGAGCAGTTCTTC. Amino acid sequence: CSARSTSGTQNEQFF.

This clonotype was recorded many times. The CDR3 reads CASSFPAGGKGDTQYF. The CDR3 DNA reads as TGTGCCAGCAGTTTCCCAGCGGGGGGAAAAGGGGATACGCAGTATTTT. The chain links TRBV28 to TRBJ2-3; 9 nucleotides agree with TRBD2. This CDR3 spans 16 amino acids. The junction had 10 bases not matched to a gene; V was cut back by 3 bases and J by 6 bases. Germline values: CDR1 MDHEN, CDR2 SYDVKM.

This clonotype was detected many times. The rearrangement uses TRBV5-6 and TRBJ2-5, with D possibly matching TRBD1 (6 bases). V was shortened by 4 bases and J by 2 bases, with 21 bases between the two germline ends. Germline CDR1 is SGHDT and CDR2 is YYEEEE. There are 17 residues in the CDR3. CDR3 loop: CASSLTIRDTLQETQYF. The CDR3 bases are TGTGCCAGCAGCCTCACAATCCGGGACACCCTACAAGAGACCCAGTACTTC.

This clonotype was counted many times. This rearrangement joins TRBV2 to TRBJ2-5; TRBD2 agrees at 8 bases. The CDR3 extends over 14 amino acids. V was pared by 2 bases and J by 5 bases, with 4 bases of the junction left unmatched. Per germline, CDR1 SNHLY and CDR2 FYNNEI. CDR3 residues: CASSERLAWETQYF. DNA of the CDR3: TGTGCCAGCAGTGAAAGACTAGCGTGGGAGACCCAGTACTTC.

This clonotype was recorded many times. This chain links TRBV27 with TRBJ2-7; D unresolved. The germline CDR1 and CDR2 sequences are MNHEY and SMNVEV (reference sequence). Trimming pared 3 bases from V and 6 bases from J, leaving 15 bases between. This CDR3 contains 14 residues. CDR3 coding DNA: TGTGCCAGCAGTTTCGGGCAGGACCTAAGCGAGCAGTACTTC. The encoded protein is CASSFGQDLSEQYF.

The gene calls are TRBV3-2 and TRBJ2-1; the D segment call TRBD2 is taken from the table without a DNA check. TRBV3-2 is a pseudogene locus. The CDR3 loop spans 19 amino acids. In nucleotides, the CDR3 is TGTGCCAGCAGCCGCCCAGCCGGGACTAGCGGGAACTCCTACAATGAGCAGTTCTTC. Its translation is CASSRPAGTSGNSYNEQFF.

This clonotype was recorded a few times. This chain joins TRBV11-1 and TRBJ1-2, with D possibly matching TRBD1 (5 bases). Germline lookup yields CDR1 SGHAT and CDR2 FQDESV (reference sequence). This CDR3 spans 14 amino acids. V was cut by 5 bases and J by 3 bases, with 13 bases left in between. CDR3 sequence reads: CASSQYGGDYGYTF. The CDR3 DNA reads TGTGCCAGCAGCCAATATGGAGGGGACTATGGCTACACCTTC.

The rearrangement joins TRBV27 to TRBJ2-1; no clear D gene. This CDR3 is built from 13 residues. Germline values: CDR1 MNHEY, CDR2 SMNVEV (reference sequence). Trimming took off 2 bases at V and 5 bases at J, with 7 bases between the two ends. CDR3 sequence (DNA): TGTGCCAGCAGTTTAAGCCGAAACAATGAGCAGTTCTTC. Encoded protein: CASSLSRNNEQFF.

The CDR3 region is CASSPRGGDGTDTQYF. In nucleotides, the CDR3 is TGTGCCAGCAGCCCAAGAGGGGGAGATGGCACAGATACGCAGTATTTT. The chain links TRBV9 to TRBJ2-3, with D perhaps matching TRBD1 (6 bases). Germline V lookup: CDR1 SGDLS, CDR2 YYNGEE. V gave up 4 bases and J gave up 1 base, with 16 bases separating them. The CDR3 covers 16 residues.

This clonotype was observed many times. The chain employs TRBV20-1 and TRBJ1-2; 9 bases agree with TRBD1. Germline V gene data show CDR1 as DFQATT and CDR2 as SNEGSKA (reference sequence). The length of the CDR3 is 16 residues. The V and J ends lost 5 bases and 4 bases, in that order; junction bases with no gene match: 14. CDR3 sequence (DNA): TGCAGTGCTCCGATTTCCAGGCTGACAGGGGGCTATGGCTACACCTTC. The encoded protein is CSAPISRLTGGYGYTF.

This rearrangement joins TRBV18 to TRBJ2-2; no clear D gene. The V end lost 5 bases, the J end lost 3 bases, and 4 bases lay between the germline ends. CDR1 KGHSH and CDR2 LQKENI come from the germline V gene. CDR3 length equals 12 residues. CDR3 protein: CASSGHTGELFF. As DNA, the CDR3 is TGTGCCAGCTCAGGGCACACCGGGGAGCTGTTTTTT.

The CDR3 here is CASSRRTGRRAQHF. In nucleotides, the CDR3 is TGTGCCAGCAGCCGAAGGACAGGTCGAAGGGCCCAGCATTTT. V gene TRBV28 combines with J gene TRBJ1-5; 7 bases line up with TRBD1. Unmatched junction bases numbered 13, after V lost 6 bases and J lost 11 bases. Germline V CDR1 and CDR2: MDHEN, SYDVKM. The CDR3 is made up of 14 amino acids.

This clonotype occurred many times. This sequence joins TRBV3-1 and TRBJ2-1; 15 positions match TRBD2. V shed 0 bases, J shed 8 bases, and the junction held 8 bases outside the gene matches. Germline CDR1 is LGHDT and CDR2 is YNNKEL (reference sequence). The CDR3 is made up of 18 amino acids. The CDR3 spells CASSQEPYGTSGRYEQFF. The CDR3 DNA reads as TGTGCCAGCAGCCAAGAGCCCTACGGGACTAGCGGGAGGTATGAGCAGTTCTTC.

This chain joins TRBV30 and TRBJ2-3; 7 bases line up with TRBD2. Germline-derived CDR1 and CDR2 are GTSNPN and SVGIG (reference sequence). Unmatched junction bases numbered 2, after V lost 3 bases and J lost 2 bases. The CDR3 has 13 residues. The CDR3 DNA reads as TGTGCCTGGAGCCGGGGGGTCACAGATACGCAGTATTTT. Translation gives CAWSRGVTDTQYF.

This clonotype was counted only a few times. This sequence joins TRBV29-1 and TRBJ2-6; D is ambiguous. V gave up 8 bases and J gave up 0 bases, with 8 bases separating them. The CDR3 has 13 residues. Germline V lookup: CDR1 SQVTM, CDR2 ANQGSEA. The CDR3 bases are TGCAGCACGATGGCCTCTGGGGCCAACGTCCTGACTTTC. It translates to CSTMASGANVLTF.